This T cell receptor beta chain derives from a study of cytomegalovirus exposure and HLA in healthy donors. Germline-derived CDR1 and CDR2 are WSHSY and SAAADI. This CDR3 comprises 11 residues. The V end was cut by 6 bases, the J end by 7 bases, with 10 bases between. The PCR contained 60 Vbeta and 13 Jbeta primers. Profiled with immunoSEQ multiplex PCR; TCRdb holds only in-frame clones, not every one. The data show some 140,000 clones, 60% to 85% seen once. This rearrangement joins TRBV10-2 to TRBJ2-7, with D maybe TRBD1 (6 bases). This TCR came from a young man in good health and CMV-seronegative. Sample: PBMCs. The CDR3: CASRGHREQYF. CDR3 in DNA: TGCGCCAGCAGGGGACATAGGGAGCAGTACTTC.